The T cell receptor beta chain under discussion was sequenced for a study of post-analysis software for immune sequencing data (dated by TCRdb to about 2015). For the study in its entirety: Disease courses on record covered relapsing-remitting, secondary progressive and progressive-relapsing multiple sclerosis, though some patients had no subtype annotation. Patient repertoires were compared against over ten previously published healthy control repertoires from donors aged roughly 6 to 27 years. A subset of samples was prepared in parallel using single-end sample barcoding, then pooled and co-amplified after Illumina adapter ligation. Paper-wide results and their limitations: Strong co-clustering of samples prepared in the same batch was shown by direct clustering with F measure, prompting a batch-effect correction. Compared with controls, multiple sclerosis patients had significantly lower normalized Chao1 diversity, a finding suggesting substantial peripheral T-cell clonal expansion. The control group was slightly older than the multiple sclerosis patient group.

As for this clonotype: Its cognate antigen has yet to be identified. It has no much larger one-base neighbor in the sample; base qualities were not kept.

Libraries were prepared through PCR. The instrument given in TCRdb is Illumina HiSeq 2500. To reduce PCR and sequencing biases, unique molecular identifiers were built into the TCR beta cDNA libraries. Every 1 to 10 million input T cells yielded some 500,000 cDNA molecules, meaning each molecule approximated one T cell. The same protocol used for the earlier healthy control dataset was applied to prepare and sequence the patient libraries. Within a given batch, samples were prepared together, multiplexed and sequenced on the same HiSeq lane. In the source study's methods: MIGEC was used to process the raw barcoded reads, and molecular identifier groups with only a single read were discarded before consensus assembly and CDR3 extraction. VDJtools was used for post-analysis of the clonotype tables, with diversity normalized by down-sampling every dataset to the smallest sample size. In repertoire overlap clustering, CDR3 amino acid sequences, but not nucleotide sequences, were matched to correct batch-related cross-sample contamination. TCRdb ran its own pipeline on the public reads, namely fastp trimming at Q25 and MiXCR clone calling, and kept in-frame beta chains. Identical CDR3 proteins give one entry, which carries the most common genes and DNA. The V and J calls and clone size are TCRdb's, not the authors'. The sample profile shows hundreds of thousands of distinct CDR3 sequences; over 45% of them were found once. The top ten clonotypes cover 11% of the sample.

To demonstrate the VDJtools post-analysis software, the study profiled TCR beta repertoires from the peripheral blood of about 13 young patients with multiple sclerosis. The multiple sclerosis patients were children and adolescents ranging in age from roughly 6 to 16 years. This receptor was identified in a girl aged 2 to 9 with multiple sclerosis. The sample comprised blood.

The bases read TGCGCCAGCAGCCCCGACTGGAGCTCCTACAATGAGCAGTTCTTC. This gives the protein CASSPDWSSYNEQFF. Here the chain combines TRBV5-1 and TRBJ2-1; no D gene call is confident. Measured from the cysteine to the phenylalanine, the CDR3 is 15 residues long. The only DNA kept is the CDR3, 45 bases in frame from the first base. The trim is 4 bases for V and 0 bases for J, with a gap of 11 bases between the germline ends. Looking up the germline V gene yields CDR1 SGHRS and CDR2 YFSETQ.